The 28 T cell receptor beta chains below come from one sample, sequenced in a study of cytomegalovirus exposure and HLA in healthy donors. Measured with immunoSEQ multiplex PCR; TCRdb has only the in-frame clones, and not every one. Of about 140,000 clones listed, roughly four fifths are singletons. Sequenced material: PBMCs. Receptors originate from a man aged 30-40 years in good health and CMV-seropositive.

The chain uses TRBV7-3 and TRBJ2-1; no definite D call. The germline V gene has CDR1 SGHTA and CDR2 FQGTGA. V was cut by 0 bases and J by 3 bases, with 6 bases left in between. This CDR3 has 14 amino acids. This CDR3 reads CASSLTPGYNEQFF. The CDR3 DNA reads TGTGCCAGCAGCTTAACTCCCGGCTACAATGAGCAGTTCTTC.

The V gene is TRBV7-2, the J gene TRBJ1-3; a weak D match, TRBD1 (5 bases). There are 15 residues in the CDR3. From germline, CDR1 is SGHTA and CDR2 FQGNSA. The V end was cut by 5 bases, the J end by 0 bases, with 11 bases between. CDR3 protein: CASSARQFSGNTIYF. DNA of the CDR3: TGTGCCAGCAGCGCCCGACAGTTCTCTGGAAACACCATATATTTT.

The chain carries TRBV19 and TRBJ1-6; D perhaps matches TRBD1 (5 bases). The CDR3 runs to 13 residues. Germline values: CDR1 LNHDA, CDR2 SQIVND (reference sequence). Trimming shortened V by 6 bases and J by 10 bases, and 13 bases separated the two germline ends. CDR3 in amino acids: CASRGGLGSPLHF. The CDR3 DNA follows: TGTGCCAGTAGGGGGGGGTTGGGCTCACCCCTCCACTTT.

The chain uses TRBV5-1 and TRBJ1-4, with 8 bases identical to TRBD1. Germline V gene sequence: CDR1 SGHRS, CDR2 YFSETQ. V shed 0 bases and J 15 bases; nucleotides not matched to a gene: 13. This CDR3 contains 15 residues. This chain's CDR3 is CASSLGSRDRPRLFF. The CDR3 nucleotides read TGCGCCAGCAGCTTGGGGTCCCGGGACAGGCCCCGGTTGTTTTTT.

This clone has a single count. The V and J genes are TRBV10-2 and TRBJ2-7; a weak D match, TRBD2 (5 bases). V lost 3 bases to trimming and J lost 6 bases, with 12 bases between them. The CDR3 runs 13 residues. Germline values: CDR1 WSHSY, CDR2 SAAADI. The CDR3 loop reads CASSDLGRGEQYF. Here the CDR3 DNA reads TGCGCCAGCAGTGACCTAGGCCGGGGCGAGCAGTACTTC.

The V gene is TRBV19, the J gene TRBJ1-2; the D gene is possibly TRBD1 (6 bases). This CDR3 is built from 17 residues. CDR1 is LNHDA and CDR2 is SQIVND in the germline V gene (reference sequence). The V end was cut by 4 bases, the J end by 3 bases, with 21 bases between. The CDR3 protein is CASSTTLLQGWDYGYTF. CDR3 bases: TGTGCCAGTAGTACTACCTTATTACAGGGTTGGGACTATGGCTACACCTTC.

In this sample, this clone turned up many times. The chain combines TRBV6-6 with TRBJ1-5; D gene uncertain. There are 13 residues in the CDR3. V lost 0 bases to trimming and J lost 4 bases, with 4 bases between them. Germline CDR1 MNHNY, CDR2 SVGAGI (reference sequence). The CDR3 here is CASSYSANQPQHF. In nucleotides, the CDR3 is TGTGCCAGCAGTTACTCAGCGAATCAGCCCCAGCATTTT.

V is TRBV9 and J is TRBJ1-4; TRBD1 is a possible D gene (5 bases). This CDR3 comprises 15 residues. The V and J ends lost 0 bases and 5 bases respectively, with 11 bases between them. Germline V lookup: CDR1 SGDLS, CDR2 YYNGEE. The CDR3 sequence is CASSVDGGLNEKLFF. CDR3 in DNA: TGTGCCAGCAGCGTAGATGGGGGACTGAATGAAAAACTGTTTTTT.

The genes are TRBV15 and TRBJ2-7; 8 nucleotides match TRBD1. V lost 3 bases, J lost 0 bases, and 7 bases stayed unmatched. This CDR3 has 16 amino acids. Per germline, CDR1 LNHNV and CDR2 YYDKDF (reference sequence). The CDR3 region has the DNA TGTGCCACCAGCAGGGAAAGGACAGGGCCCTCCTACGAGCAGTACTTC. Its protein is CATSRERTGPSYEQYF.

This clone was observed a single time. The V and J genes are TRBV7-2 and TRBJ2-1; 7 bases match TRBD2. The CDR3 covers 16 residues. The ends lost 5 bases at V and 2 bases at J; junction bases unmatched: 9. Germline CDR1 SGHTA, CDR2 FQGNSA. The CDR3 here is CASSPRVGGTYNEQFF. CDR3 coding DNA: TGTGCCAGCAGCCCCCGGGTCGGGGGGACCTACAATGAGCAGTTCTTC.

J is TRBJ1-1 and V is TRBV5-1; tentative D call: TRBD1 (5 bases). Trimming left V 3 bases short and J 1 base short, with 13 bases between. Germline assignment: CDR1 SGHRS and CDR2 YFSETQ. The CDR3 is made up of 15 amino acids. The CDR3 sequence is CASSSGGPSNTEAFF. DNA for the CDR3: TGCGCCAGCAGCTCGGGGGGACCTTCGAACACTGAAGCTTTCTTT. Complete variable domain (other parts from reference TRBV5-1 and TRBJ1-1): KAGVTQTPRYLIKTRGQQVTLSCSPISGHRSVSWYQQTPGQGLQFLFEYFSETQRNKGNFPGRFSGRQFSNSRSEMNVSTLELGDSALYLCASSSGGPSNTEAFFGQGTRLTVV.

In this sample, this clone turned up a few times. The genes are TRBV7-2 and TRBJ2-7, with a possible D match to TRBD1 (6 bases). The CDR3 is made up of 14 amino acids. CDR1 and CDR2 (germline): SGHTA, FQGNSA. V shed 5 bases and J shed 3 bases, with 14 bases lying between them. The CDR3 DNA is TGTGCCAGCAGCAGCCATCAGGGGCTCTACGAGCAGTACTTC. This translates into CASSSHQGLYEQYF. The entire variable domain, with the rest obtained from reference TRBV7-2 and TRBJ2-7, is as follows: GAGVSQSPSNKVTEKGKDVELRCDPISGHTALYWYRQSLGQGLEFLIYFQGNSAPDKSGLPSDRFSAERTGGSVSTLTIQRTQQEDSAVYLCASSSHQGLYEQYFGPGTRLTVT.

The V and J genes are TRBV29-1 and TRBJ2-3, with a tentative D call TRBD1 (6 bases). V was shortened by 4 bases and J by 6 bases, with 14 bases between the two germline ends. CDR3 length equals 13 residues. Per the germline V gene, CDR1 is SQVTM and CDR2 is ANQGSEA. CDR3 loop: CSVAGQLGDTQYF. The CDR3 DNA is TGCAGCGTTGCCGGACAGCTCGGGGATACGCAGTATTTT.

The CDR3 loop is CASRFSGSRDTQYF. Written as DNA, the CDR3 is TGTGCCAGCAGGTTTAGCGGGAGTAGAGATACGCAGTATTTT. The chain has TRBV2 and TRBJ2-3, with 9 bases identical to TRBD2. J lost 5 bases, V lost 6 bases, and 6 bases had no gene match. This CDR3 comprises 14 residues. Germline lookup yields CDR1 SNHLY and CDR2 FYNNEI.

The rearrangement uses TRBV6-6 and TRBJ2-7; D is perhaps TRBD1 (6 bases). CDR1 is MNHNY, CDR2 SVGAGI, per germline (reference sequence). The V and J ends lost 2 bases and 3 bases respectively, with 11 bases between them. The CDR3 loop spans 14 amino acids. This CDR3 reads CASSYAQGGYEQYF. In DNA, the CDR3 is TGTGCCAGCAGTTACGCACAGGGCGGCTACGAGCAGTACTTC.

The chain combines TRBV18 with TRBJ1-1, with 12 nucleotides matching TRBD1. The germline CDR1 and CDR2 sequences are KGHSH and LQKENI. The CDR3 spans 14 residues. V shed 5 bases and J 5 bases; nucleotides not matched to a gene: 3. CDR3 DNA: TGTGCCAGCTCAGCGGGACAGGGGGCGACTGAAGCTTTCTTT. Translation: CASSAGQGATEAFF.

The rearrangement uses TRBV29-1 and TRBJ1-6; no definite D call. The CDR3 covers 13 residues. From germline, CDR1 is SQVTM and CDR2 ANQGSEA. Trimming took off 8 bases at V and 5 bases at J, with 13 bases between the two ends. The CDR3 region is CSPSGLNNSPLHF. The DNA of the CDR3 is TGCAGCCCCTCCGGACTGAATAATTCACCCCTCCACTTT.

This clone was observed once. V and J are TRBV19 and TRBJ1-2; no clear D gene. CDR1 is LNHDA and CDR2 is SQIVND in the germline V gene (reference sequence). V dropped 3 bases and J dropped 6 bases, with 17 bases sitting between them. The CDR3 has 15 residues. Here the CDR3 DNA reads TGTGCCAGTAGTATTACAGACTACGGAAACGATGGCTACACCTTC. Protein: CASSITDYGNDGYTF.

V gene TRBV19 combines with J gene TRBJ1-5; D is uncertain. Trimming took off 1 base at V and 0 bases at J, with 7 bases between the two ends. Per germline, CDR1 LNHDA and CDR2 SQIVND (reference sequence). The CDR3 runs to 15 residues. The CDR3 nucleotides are TGTGCCAGTAGTATAGTGTCCAGTAGCAATCAGCCCCAGCATTTT. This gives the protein CASSIVSSSNQPQHF.

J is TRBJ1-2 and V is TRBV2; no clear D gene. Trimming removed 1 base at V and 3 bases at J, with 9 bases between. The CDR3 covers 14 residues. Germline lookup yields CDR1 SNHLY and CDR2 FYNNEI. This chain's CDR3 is CASSEGHGDYGYTF. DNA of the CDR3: TGTGCCAGCAGTGAAGGGCATGGAGACTATGGCTACACCTTC.

This CDR3 is CASKLAGTYNEQFF. The CDR3 region has the DNA TGTGCCAGCAAACTAGCGGGGACCTACAATGAGCAGTTCTTC. The chain couples TRBV27 to TRBJ2-1; TRBD2 matches at 10 bases. This CDR3 is built from 14 residues. Trimming at V came to 7 bases and at J to 2 bases, leaving 2 bases not matched to a gene. The germline V gene has CDR1 MNHEY and CDR2 SMNVEV (reference sequence).

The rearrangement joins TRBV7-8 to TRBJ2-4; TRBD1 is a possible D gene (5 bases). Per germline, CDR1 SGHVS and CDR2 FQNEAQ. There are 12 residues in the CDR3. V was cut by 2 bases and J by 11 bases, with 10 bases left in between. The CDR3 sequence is CASSLIEGVQYF. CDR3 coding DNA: TGTGCCAGCAGCTTAATTGAAGGGGTTCAGTACTTC.

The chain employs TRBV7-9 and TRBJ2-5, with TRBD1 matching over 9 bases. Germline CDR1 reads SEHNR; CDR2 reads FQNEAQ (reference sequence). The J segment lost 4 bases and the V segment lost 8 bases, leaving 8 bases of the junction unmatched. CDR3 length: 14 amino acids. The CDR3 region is CASGRQGGGETQYF. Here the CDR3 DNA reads TGTGCCAGCGGCCGACAGGGGGGGGGAGAGACCCAGTACTTC.

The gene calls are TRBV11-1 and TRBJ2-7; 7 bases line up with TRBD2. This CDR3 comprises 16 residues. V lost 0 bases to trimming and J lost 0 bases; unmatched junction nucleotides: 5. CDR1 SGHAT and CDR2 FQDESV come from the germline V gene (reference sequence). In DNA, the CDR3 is TGTGCCAGCAGCTTAGCGGGCGGGAGCAGCTCCTACGAGCAGTACTTC. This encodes CASSLAGGSSSYEQYF.

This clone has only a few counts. CDR3 amino acids: CASSPTTGGVGTTEAFF. CDR3 DNA: TGTGCCAGCAGCCCCACGACAGGGGGCGTGGGTACCACTGAAGCTTTCTTT. The V call is TRBV7-3, the J call TRBJ1-1; 10 bases line up with TRBD1. Germline lookup yields CDR1 SGHTA and CDR2 FQGTGA. V lost 5 bases to trimming and J lost 4 bases; unmatched junction nucleotides: 13. This CDR3 is 17 amino acids long. The full variable domain, rest sourced from reference TRBV7-3 and TRBJ1-1, is GAGVSQTPSNKVTEKGKYVELRCDPISGHTALYWYRQSLGQGPEFLIYFQGTGAADDSGLPNDRFFAVRPEGSVSTLKIQRTERGDSAVYLCASSPTTGGVGTTEAFFGQGTRLTVV.

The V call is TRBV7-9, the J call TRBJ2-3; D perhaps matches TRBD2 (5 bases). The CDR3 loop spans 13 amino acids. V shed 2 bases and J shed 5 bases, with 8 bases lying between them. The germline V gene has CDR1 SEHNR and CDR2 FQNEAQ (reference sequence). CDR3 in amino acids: CASSLPGLDTQYF. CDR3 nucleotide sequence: TGTGCCAGCAGCTTACCCGGACTAGATACGCAGTATTTT. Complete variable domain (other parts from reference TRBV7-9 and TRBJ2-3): DTGVSQNPRHKITKRGQNVTFRCDPISEHNRLYWYRQTLGQGPEFLTYFQNEAQLEKSRLLSDRFSAERPKGSFSTLEIQRTEQGDSAMYLCASSLPGLDTQYFGPGTRLTVL.

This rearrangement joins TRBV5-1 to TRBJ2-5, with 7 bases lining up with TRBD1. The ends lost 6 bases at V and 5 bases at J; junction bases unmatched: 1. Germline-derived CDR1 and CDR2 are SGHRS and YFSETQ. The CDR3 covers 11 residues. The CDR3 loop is CASTGGETQYF. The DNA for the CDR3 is TGCGCCAGCACAGGGGGTGAGACCCAGTACTTC.

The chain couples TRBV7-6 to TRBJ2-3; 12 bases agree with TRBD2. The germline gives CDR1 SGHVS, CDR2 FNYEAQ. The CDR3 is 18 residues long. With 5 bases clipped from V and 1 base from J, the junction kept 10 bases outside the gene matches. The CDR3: CASSPGLAGGLGTDTQYF. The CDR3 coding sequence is TGTGCCAGCAGCCCGGGGCTAGCGGGGGGGCTGGGCACAGATACGCAGTATTTT.